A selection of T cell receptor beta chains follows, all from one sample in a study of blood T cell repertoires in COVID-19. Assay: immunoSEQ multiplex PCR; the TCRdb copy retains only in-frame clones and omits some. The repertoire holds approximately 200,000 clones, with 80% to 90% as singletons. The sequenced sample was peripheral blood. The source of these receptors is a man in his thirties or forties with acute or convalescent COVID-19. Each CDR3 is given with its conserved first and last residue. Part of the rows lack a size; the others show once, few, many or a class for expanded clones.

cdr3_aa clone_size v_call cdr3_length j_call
CASSLGQGRFSGNTIYF . TRBV28 17 TRBJ1-3
CASSQESTRDTQYF . TRBV14 14 TRBJ2-3
CASSIGLAGGDTQYF . TRBV19 15 TRBJ2-3
CASSQTNGQGAGETQYF . TRBV4-2 17 TRBJ2-5
CASSPSHSINEQFF . TRBV18 14 TRBJ2-1
CATSDVGGSYNEQFF . TRBV24-1 15 TRBJ2-1
CASSIRFKQFF . TRBV19 11 TRBJ2-1
CASSSSQPGQFRF . TRBV7-3 13 TRBJ2-7
CASRGGTDTQYF . TRBV14 12 TRBJ2-3
CASSGQGGSSGANVLTF . TRBV9 17 TRBJ2-6
CASSSLGAGANVLTF . TRBV5-1 15 TRBJ2-6
CASSDSVGEGNQPQHF once TRBV6-4 16 TRBJ1-5
CASSNFGGIGYNEQFF . TRBV28 16 TRBJ2-1
CASTGSTSGNTIYF . TRBV2 14 TRBJ1-3
CASSRFGTGTTVDTQYF . TRBV19 17 TRBJ2-3
CASSVGFQGVEAQYF . TRBV9 15 TRBJ2-5
CASRLSSPASEYSYEQYF . TRBV23-1 18 TRBJ2-7
CSVGARGLTYEQYF . TRBV29-1 14 TRBJ2-7
CASSPGLAGKFYEQYF few TRBV28 16 TRBJ2-7
CASSMTRGYGYTF . TRBV19 13 TRBJ1-2
CASSLNRGTGNTIYF . TRBV7-3 15 TRBJ1-3
CASSPTQGITDTQYF . TRBV5-1 15 TRBJ2-3
CASSSPTGGHEQYF . TRBV27 14 TRBJ2-7
CAELKYQETQYF once TRBV2 12 TRBJ2-5
CASRQGQGAYYGYTF . TRBV5-4 15 TRBJ1-2
CASSLLAGSSYEQYF . TRBV10-1 15 TRBJ2-7
CASSLVGAGGSYNEQFF . TRBV5-5 17 TRBJ2-1
CASSIDGLAGAGEQYF . TRBV7-2 16 TRBJ2-7
CASSRVGLNSPLHF . TRBV27 14 TRBJ1-6
CASSFSSTDTQYF . TRBV9 13 TRBJ2-3
CASSPRTTSPGEQFF . TRBV18 15 TRBJ2-1
CASSERGRASGTEAFF . TRBV6-1 16 TRBJ1-1
CASSLAEVSTEAFF . TRBV7-8 14 TRBJ1-1
CASKGNWYEEVRPSEAFF . TRBV19 18 TRBJ1-1
CASSDYQRGTQYF . TRBV6-4 13 TRBJ2-3
CASTFWYDYQETQYF . TRBV12-5 15 TRBJ2-5
CASSLIPGQGSNEQFF . TRBV5-6 16 TRBJ2-1
CASSLEGQDSPLHF . TRBV7-9 14 TRBJ1-6
CASSRVRQQNTEAFF . TRBV6-6 15 TRBJ1-1
CAWSVRSGTEAFF . TRBV30 13 TRBJ1-1
CASSYTIGLADQSADTQYF . TRBV6-9 19 TRBJ2-3
CASSLERGGQPQHF . TRBV5-1 14 TRBJ1-5
CASSRDRGFDEQYF . TRBV18 14 TRBJ2-7
CASSRQGISGANVLTF . TRBV5-1 16 TRBJ2-6
CASRTKNDFRSPQFF . TRBV7-2 15 TRBJ2-1
CASSADTGGNQPQHF . TRBV5-1 15 TRBJ1-5
CASSFGQGRNSPLHF . TRBV28 15 TRBJ1-6
CASSLSPQRGTDTQYF once TRBV28 16 TRBJ2-3
CASSQDETSGNNEQFF . TRBV3-1/TRBV3-2 16 TRBJ2-1
CASNWAVNTEAFF . TRBV21-1 13 TRBJ1-1